This T cell receptor beta chain was sequenced for a study of blood T cells in healthy people across ages. Researchers report isolating at least 7 million PBMCs per sample. This CDR3 contains 16 residues. V lost 4 bases and J lost 5; bases outside the gene matches: 10. Germline loops: CDR1 SGHAT, CDR2 FQNNGV. This clonotype showed up just a few times. A sample-barcoded 5' primer and a J-beta primer mix were used in a second PCR of roughly 6 to 11 cycles. The template-switch adaptor was a 5' adaptor with 12 random nucleotides. It tagged each cDNA molecule. MiXCR was run by TCRdb on the 5' RACE reads, yielding one entry per CDR3 protein. This repertoire shows fewer than 2,000,000 distinct CDR3 sequences, about two fifths found once; its top ten account for 20% to 25%.

The origin of this receptor is a human donor in good health. The gene calls are TRBV11-2 and TRBJ1-2; 10 bases map to TRBD1. The sample consisted of blood. CDR3 DNA sequence: TGTGCCAGCAGCTGGAAGGGACAGGGGCTTCGGTATGGCTACACCTTC. The encoded protein is CASSWKGQGLRYGYTF.